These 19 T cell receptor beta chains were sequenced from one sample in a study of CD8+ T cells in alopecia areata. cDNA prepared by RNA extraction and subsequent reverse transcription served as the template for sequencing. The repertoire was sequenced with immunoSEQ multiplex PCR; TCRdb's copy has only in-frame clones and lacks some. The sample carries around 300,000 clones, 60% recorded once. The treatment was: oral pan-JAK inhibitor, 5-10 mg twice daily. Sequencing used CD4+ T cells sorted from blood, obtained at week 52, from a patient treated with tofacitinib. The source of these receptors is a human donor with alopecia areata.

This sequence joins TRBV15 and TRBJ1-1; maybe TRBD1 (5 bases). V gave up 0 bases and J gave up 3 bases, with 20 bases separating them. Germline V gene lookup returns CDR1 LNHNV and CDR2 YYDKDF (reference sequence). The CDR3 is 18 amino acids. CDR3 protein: CATSRDWPSSGTDTEAFF. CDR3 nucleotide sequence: TGTGCCACCAGCAGAGATTGGCCGTCATCGGGGACCGACACTGAAGCTTTCTTT. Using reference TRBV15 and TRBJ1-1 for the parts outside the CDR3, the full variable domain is DAMVIQNPRYQVTQFGKPVTLSCSQTLNHNVMYWYQQKSSQAPKLLFHYYDKDFNNEADTPDNFQSRRPNTSFCFLDIRSPGLGDTAMYLCATSRDWPSSGTDTEAFFGQGTRLTVV.

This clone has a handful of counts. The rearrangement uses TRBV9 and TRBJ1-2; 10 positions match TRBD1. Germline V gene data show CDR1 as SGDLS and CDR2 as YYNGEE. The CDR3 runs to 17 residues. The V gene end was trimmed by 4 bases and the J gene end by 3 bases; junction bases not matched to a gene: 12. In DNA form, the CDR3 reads TGTGCCAGCAGCCCGAGACAGGGGGCTCTTCCCCACTATGGCTACACCTTC. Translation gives CASSPRQGALPHYGYTF.

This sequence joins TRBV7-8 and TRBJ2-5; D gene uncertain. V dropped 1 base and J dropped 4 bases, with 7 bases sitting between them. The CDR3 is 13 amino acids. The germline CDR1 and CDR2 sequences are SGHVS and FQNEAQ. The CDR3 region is CASSLGRVETQYF. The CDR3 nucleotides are TGTGCCAGCAGCTTAGGACGGGTAGAGACCCAGTACTTC. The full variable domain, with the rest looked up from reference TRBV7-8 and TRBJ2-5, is GAGVSQSPRYKVAKRGQDVALRCDPISGHVSLFWYQQALGQGPEFLTYFQNEAQLDKSGLPSDRFFAERPEGSVSTLKIQRTQQEDSAVYLCASSLGRVETQYFGPGTRLLVL.

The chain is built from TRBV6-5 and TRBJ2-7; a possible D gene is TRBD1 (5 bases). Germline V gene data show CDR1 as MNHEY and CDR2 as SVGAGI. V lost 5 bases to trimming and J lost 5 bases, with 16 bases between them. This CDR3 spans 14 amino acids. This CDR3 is CASSPTADIHEQYF. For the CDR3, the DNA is TGTGCCAGCAGTCCCACCGCGGACATTCACGAGCAGTACTTC.

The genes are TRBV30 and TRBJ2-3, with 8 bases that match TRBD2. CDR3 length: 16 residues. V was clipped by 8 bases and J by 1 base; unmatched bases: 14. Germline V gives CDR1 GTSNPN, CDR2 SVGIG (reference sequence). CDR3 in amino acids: CAAGGLAGLGTDTQYF. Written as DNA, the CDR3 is TGTGCCGCCGGGGGGCTAGCGGGCCTCGGCACAGATACGCAGTATTTT.

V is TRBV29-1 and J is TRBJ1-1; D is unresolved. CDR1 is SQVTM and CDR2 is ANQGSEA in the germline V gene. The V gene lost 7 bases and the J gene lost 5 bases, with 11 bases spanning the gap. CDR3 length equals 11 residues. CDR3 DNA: TGCAGCGCTGGGGTGCGGACTGAAGCTTTCTTT. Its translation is CSAGVRTEAFF.

CDR3 nucleotides: TGTGCCAGCAGTGAAGACCAGTCTCCCACAGATACGCAGTATTTT. It encodes CASSEDQSPTDTQYF. The V call is TRBV25-1, the J call TRBJ2-3, with D unclear. The CDR3 is 15 amino acids. CDR1 and CDR2 from the germline V gene are MGHDK and SYGVNS. Trimming stripped 2 bases from V and 2 bases from J, with 11 bases between.

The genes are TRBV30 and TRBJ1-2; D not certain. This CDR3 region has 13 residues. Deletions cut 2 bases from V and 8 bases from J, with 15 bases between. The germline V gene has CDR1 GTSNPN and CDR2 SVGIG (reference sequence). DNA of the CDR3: TGTGCCTGGAGTTCCCCGGGCCTCGGGGGCTACACCTTC. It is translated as CAWSSPGLGGYTF.

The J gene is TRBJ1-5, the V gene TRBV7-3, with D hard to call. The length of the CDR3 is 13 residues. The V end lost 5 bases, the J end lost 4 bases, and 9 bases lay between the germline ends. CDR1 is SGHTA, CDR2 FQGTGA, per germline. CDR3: CASSPSHNQPQHF. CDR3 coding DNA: TGTGCCAGCAGCCCTTCCCATAATCAGCCCCAGCATTTT. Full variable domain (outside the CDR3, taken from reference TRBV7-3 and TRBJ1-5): GAGVSQTPSNKVTEKGKYVELRCDPISGHTALYWYRQSLGQGPEFLIYFQGTGAADDSGLPNDRFFAVRPEGSVSTLKIQRTERGDSAVYLCASSPSHNQPQHFGDGTRLSIL.

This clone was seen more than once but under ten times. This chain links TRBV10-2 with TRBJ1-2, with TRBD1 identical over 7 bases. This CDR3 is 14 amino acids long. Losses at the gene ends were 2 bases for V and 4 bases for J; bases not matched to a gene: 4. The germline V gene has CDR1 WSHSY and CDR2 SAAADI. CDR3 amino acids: CASSETGQPYGYTF. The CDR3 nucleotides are TGCGCCAGCAGTGAGACGGGACAGCCCTATGGCTACACCTTC.

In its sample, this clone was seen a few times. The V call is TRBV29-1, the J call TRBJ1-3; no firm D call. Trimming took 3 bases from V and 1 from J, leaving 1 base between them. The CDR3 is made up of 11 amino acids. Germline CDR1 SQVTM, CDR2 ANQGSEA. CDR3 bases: TGCAGCGTTGATTCTGGAAACACCATATATTTT. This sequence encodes CSVDSGNTIYF. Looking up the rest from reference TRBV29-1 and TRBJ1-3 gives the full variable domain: SAVISQKPSRDICQRGTSLTIQCQVDSQVTMMFWYRQQPGQSLTLIATANQGSEATYESGFVIDKFPISRPNLTFSTLTVSNMSPEDSSIYLCSVDSGNTIYFGEGSWLTVV.

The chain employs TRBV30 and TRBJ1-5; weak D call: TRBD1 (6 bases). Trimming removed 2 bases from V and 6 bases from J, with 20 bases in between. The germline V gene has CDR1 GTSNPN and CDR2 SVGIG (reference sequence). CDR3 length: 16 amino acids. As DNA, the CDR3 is TGTGCCTGGAGTAGAGGTCCGGGCAGGGGAAGTCAGCCCCAGCATTTT. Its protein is CAWSRGPGRGSQPQHF.

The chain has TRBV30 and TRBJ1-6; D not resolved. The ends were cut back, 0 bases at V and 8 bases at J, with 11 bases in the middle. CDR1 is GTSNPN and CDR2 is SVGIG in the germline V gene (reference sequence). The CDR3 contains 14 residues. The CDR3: CAWSVPDRDSPLHF. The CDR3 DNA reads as TGTGCCTGGAGTGTACCAGACCGAGATTCACCCCTCCACTTT.

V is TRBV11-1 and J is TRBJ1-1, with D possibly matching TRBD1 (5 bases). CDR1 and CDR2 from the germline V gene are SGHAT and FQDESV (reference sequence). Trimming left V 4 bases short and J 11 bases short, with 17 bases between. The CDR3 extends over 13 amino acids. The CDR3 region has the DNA TGTGCCAGCAGCTCCTCCCGCCAGGGCGGTGCTTTCTTT. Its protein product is CASSSSRQGGAFF.

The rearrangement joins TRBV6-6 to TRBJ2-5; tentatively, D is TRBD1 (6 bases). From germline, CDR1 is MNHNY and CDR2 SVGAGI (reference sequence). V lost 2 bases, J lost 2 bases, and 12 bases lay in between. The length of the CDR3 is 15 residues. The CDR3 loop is CASSYGDRFQETQYF. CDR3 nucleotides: TGTGCCAGCAGTTACGGAGACAGGTTTCAAGAGACCCAGTACTTC.

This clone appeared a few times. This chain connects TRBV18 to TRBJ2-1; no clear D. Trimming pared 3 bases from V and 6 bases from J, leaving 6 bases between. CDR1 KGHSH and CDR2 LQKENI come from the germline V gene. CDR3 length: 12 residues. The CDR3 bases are TGTGCCAGCTCACCTCTCGGCAATGAGCAGTTCTTC. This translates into CASSPLGNEQFF.

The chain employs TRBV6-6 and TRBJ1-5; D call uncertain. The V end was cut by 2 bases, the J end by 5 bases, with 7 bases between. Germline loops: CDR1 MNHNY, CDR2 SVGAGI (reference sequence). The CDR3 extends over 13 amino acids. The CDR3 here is CASSYGGYQPQHF. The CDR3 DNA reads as TGTGCCAGCAGTTACGGAGGGTATCAGCCCCAGCATTTT.

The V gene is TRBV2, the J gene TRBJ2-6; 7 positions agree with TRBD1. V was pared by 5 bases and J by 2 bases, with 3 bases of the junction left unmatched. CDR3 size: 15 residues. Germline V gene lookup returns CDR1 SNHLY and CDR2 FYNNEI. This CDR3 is CASSRTGAGANVLTF. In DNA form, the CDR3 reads TGTGCCAGCAGTCGTACAGGGGCTGGGGCCAACGTCCTGACTTTC. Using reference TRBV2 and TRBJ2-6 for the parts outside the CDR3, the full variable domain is EPEVTQTPSHQVTQMGQEVILRCVPISNHLYFYWYRQILGQKVEFLVSFYNNEISEKSEIFDDQFSVERPDGSNFTLKIRSTKLEDSAMYFCASSRTGAGANVLTFGAGSRLTVL.

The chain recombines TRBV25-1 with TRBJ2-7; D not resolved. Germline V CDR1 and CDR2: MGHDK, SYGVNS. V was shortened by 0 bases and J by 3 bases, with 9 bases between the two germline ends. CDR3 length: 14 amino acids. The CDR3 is CASSEYPGYYEQYF. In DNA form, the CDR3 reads TGTGCCAGCAGTGAATACCCAGGCTACTACGAGCAGTACTTC.